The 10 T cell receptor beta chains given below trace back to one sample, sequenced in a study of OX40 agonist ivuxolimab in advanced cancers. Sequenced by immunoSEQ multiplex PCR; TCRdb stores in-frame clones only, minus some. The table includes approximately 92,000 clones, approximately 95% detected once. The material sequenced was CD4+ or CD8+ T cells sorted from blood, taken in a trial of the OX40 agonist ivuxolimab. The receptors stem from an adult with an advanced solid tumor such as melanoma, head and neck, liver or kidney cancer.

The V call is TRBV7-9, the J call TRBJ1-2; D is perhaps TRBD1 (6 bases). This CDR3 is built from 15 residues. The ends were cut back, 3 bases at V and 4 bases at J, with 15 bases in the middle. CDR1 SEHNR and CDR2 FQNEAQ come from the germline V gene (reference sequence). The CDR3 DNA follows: TGTGCCAGCAGCTTGGATAGGGGGGTTGTCTATGGCTACACCTTC. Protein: CASSLDRGVVYGYTF.

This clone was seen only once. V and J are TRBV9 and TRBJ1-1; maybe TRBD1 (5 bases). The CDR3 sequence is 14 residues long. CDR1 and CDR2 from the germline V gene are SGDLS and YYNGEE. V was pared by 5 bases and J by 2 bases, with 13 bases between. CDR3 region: CASSAPGLNTEAFF. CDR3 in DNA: TGTGCCAGCAGTGCCCCGGGGCTTAACACTGAAGCTTTCTTT.

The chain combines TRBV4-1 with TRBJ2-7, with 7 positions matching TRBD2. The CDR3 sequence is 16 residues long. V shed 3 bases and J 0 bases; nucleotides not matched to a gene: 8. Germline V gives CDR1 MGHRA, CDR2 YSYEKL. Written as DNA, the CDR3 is TGCGCCAGCAGCCAGTTACCGGGAGGCAGCTCCTACGAGCAGTACTTC. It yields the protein CASSQLPGGSSYEQYF.

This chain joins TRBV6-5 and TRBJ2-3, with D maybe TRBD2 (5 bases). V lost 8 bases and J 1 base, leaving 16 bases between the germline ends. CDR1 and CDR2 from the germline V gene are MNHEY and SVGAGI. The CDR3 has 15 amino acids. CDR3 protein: CASGTGVMGTDTQYF. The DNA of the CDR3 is TGTGCCAGCGGAACCGGGGTAATGGGCACAGATACGCAGTATTTT.

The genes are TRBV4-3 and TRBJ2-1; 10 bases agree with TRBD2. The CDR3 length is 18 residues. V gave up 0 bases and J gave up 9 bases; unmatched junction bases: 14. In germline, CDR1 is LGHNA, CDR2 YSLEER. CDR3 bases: TGCGCCAGCAGCCAAGATAGGCAAGCGGGAGGGCCTAGTGGTGAGCAGTTCTTC. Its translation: CASSQDRQAGGPSGEQFF.

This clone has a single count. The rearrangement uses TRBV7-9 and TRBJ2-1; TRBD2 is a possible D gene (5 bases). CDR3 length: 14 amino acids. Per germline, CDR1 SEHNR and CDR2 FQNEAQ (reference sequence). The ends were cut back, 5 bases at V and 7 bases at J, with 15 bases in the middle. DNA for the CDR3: TGTGCCAGCAGCCGCCGGGATAGGACGAATGAGCAGTTCTTC. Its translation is CASSRRDRTNEQFF.

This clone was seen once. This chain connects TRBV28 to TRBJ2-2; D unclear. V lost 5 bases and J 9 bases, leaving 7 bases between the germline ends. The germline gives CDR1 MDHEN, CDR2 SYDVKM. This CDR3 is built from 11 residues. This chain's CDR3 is CASSPGWELFF. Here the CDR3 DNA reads TGTGCCAGCAGTCCCGGTTGGGAGCTGTTTTTT.

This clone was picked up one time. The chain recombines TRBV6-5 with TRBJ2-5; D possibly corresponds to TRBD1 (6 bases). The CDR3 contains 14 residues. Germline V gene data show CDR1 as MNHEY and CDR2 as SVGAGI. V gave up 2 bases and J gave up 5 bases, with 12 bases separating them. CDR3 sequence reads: CASSYEGGLETQYF. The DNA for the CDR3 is TGTGCCAGCAGTTACGAAGGGGGTCTGGAGACCCAGTACTTC.

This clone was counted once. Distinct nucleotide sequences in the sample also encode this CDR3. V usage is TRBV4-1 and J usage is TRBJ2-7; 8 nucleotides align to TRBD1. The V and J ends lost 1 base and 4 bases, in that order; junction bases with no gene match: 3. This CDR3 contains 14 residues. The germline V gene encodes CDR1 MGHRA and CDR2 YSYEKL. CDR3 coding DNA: TGCGCCAGCAGCCAAGGGACAGGGACGTACGAGCAGTACTTC. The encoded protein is CASSQGTGTYEQYF.

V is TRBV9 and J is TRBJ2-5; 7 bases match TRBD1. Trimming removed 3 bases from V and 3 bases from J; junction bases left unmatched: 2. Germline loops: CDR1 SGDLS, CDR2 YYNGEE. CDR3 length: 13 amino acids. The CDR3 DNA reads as TGTGCCAGCAGCGCCACAGGGGAAGAGACCCAGTACTTC. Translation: CASSATGEETQYF.